What follows describes a single T cell receptor beta chain. Sequencing was performed with immunoSEQ multiplex PCR; in TCRdb, only in-frame clones are kept and a portion is missing. Among approximately 210,000 clones listed, 81% were seen once. The data stem from a study of blood T cell repertoires in COVID-19. Study details: Researchers got acute and convalescent COVID-19 samples from the United States, Italy and Spain. PBMCs, B-cell-depleted T cells, or T cells provided the cDNA or gDNA that made up the material.

Germline V gene data show CDR1 as LGHNT and CDR2 as FRNRAP. The V and J ends lost 2 bases and 4 bases respectively, with 14 bases between them. The CDR3 spans 15 residues. Recruits, aged roughly 18 to 95 years, lived in 25 or so US areas. Cohorts were determined from participant-reported clinical history. This sequence joins TRBV12-5 and TRBJ1-1, with D maybe TRBD1 (5 bases). The receptor's source is a woman between 45 and 65 years old with acute COVID-19. The material sequenced was PBMCs or T cells enriched from blood (not recorded which). This chain's CDR3 is CASGLPRGGGTEAFF. The CDR3 DNA reads as TGTGCTAGTGGTTTGCCTCGGGGCGGGGGCACTGAAGCTTTCTTT.